This T cell receptor beta chain was retrieved from a study of T cells after yellow fever vaccination. The study's findings and limits: Primary-vaccination clones mostly resurfaced post-booster (96% CD4, roughly 90% CD8).

TCRdb recomputed calls from the 5' RACE reads with MiXCR, one row per CDR3 protein. The sample contains approximately 610,000 distinct CDR3 sequences, less than 20% of which appear only once. Comments on this clonotype: Its antigen is still unknown.

This CDR3 region has 16 residues. V lost 6 bases to trimming and J lost 2 bases, with 17 bases between them. The chain recombines TRBV12-3 or TRBV12-4 with TRBJ1-3; D is ambiguous. This clonotype was sampled from a man between 18 and 35 years old who received the YFV17D yellow fever vaccine. Sequencing was performed on PBMCs, taken 5 days after the first yellow fever vaccination. The CDR3 bases are TGTGCCAGCAGCTACCTAGCCCCATCGACTGGAAACACCATATATTTT. It yields the protein CASSYLAPSTGNTIYF.